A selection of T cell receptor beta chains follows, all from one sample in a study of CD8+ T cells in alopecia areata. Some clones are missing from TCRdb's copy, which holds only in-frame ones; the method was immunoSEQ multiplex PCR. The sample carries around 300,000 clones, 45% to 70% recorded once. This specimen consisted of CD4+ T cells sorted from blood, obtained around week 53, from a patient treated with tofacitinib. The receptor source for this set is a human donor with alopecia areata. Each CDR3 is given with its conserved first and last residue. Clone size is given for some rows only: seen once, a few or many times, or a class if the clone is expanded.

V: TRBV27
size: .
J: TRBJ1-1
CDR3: CASSTPGRDPNTEAFF

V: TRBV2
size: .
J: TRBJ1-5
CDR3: CASSRRWDSNQPQHF

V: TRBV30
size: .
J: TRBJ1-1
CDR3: CAWWSAGAFF

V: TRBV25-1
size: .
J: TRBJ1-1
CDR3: CASSDTGKGNTEAFF

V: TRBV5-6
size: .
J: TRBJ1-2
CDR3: CASSPISGSRNYGYTF

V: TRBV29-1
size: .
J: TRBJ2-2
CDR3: CSALARPTGELFF

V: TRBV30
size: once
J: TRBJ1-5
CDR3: CAWGPAAYQPQHF

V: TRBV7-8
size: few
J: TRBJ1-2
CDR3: CASSDSNYGYTF

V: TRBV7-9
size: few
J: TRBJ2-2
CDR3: CASSAILSTGELFF

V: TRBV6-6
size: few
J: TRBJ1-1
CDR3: CASSQTDWNTEAFF

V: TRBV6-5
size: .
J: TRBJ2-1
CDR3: CASTKRGALDEQFF

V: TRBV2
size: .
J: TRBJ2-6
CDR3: CATTPGGSGANVLTF

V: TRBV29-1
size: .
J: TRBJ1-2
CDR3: CSVRTGNYGYTF

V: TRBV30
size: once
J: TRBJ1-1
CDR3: CAWSGSWDTEAFF

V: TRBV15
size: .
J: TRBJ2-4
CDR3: CATSRDLAKNIQYF

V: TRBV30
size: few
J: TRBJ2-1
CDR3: CAWSVLSEQFF

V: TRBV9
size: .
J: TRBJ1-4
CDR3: CASNQQGANEKLFF

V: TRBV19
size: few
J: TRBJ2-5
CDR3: CASSNRVETQYF

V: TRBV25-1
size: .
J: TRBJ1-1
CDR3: CASAPSGTGATEAFF

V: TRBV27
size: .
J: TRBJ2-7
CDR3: CASSLSASAVSYEQYF

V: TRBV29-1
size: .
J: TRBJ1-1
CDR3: CSVVTGRYTEAFF

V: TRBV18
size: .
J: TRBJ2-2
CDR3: CASSTGRGQDGELFF

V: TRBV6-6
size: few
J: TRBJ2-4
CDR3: CASSYFWGRDDLQYF

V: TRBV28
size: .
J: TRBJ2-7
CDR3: CASSILGYYEQYF

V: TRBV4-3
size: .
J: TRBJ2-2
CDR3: CASSQGSDTGELFF

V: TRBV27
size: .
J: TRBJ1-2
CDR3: CASSYTGGAGYTF

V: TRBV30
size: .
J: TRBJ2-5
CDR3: CAWQLAGQETQYF

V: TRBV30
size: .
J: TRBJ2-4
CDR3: CAWSAGFSNIQYF

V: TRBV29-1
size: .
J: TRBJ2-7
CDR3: CSVEVDTAYEQYF

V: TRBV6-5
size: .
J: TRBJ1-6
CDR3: CASSFGQGAYNSPLHF

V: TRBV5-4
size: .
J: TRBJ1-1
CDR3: CASSTTGNTEAFF

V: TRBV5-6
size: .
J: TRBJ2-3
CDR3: CASSLGRPDTQYF

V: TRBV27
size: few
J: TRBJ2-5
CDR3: CASSRGRGPQETQYF

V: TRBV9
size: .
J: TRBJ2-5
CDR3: CASSVAGGGAAQTQETQYF

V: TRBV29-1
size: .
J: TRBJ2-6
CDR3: CSVAGQGVKGANVLTF

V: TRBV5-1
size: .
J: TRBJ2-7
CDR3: CASNLPRDRGDEQYF

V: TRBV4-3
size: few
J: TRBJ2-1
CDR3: CASSQGLASWNEQFF

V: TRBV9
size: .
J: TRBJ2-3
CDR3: CASSVSVQKTDTQYF

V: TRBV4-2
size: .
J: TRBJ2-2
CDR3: CASSLGRGDGTGELFF

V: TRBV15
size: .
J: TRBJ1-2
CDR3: CATSDGQNYGYTF

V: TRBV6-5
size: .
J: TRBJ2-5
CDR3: CASTETQYF

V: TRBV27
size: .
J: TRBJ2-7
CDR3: CASSHRTSGGAGYEQYF

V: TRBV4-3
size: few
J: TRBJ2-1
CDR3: CASSQDAGPNEQFF

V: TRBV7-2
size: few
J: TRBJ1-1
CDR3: CASSLDRGNTEAFF

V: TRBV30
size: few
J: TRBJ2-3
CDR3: CAWSVRSTDTQYF

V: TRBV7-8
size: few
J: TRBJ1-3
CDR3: CASSPAGDPGNTIYF

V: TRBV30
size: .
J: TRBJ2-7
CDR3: CAWSVLMGPHEQYF

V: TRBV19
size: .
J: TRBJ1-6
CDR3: CASRDNYNSPLHF

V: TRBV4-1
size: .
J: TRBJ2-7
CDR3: CASSQDIAGGLLGEQYF

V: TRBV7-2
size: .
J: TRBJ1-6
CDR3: CASSFQGSPLHF

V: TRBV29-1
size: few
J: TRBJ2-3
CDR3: CSVGEGRDTDTQYF

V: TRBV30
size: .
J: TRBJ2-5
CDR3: CAWSVQGGTQYF

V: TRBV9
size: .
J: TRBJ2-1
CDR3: CASSLWLSGGYNEQFF